The text below deals with one TCR beta chain. Indicated time point: blood from clinic visit 5 months post-surgery; TSC patient then seizure free. Before surgery, patients took at least one anti-epileptic drug. TCRdb keeps only in-frame clones here, not all; method: immunoSEQ multiplex PCR. The data contain 340,000 or so clones, over 90% of them singletons. The data are from a study of brain T cells in children with intractable seizures. V lost 6 bases and J 8 bases, leaving 16 bases between the germline ends. The germline CDR1 and CDR2 sequences are GTSNPN and SVGIG (reference sequence). The CDR3 contains 13 residues.

The chain has TRBV30 and TRBJ1-4, with D possibly being TRBD1 (5 bases). The sequenced sample was peripheral blood, obtained 4 to 6 months after surgery. This clonotype was obtained from a boy less than two years old with tuberous sclerosis and intractable seizures. The DNA for the CDR3 is TGTGCCTGCAGCATGTACGGGGGAGAAAAACTGTTTTTT. Amino acid sequence: CACSMYGGEKLFF.